The sequence of this T cell receptor beta chain was determined in a study of CD8 T cells in ankylosing spondylitis. Overall study findings and caveats: Characteristic of ankylosing spondylitis blood, it appeared, was a TCR beta motif comprising about 8 highly homologous variants.

With regard to this clonotype: Its antigen is unknown.

Each CDR3 protein gets one entry after TCRdb re-called the 5' RACE reads with MiXCR. The sample holds over 600,000 distinct CDR3 sequences, 15% to 20% seen once. Germline CDR1 reads KGHDR; CDR2 reads SFDVKD. The trim removed 4 bases at V and 7 bases at J, leaving 9 bases unmatched. The CDR3 is 15 residues long. The specimen was blood, either unsorted or a sorted T cell fraction (not recorded which). The receptor was isolated from a male donor with ankylosing spondylitis. The rearrangement uses TRBV24-1 and TRBJ2-1; 7 bases line up with TRBD1. The CDR3 protein is CATSDPDRFKNEQFF. The CDR3 DNA is TGTGCCACCAGTGACCCGGACAGGTTTAAGAATGAGCAGTTCTTC.